These 8 T cell receptor beta chains came from one sample sequenced in a study of monozygotic twins with inflammatory bowel disease. TCRdb reprocessed the 5' RACE reads, keeping one entry per CDR3 protein, no DNA. In all, the sample yields a few hundred thousand distinct CDR3 sequences. Sequenced input: blood. The receptors shown here come from a human donor with ulcerative colitis or Crohn's disease, or a healthy co-twin of an affected twin (not recorded which).

The CDR3 sequence: CASSLGTGEYEQFF. This rearrangement joins TRBV5-1 to TRBJ2-1; TCRdb designates TRBD1, a call that cannot be tested without DNA. Germline-derived CDR1 and CDR2 are SGHRS and YFSETQ. The CDR3 consists of 14 residues.

This chain joins TRBV5-1 and TRBJ1-1; TCRdb's D gene call, TRBD1, goes unchecked for lack of DNA. CDR3 length: 15 amino acids. CDR1 and CDR2 from the germline V gene are SGHRS and YFSETQ. The chain's CDR3 is CASSFPGTGNTEAFF.

The V call is TRBV5-5, the J call TRBJ2-2; the D gene TCRdb calls, TRBD1, cannot be checked with no DNA. The germline V gene encodes CDR1 SGHKS and CDR2 YYEKEE (reference sequence). The CDR3 covers 16 residues. The CDR3 loop reads CASSPTGRWDTGELFF.

This chain's CDR3 is CASSLGTANSPLHF. The gene calls are TRBV13 and TRBJ1-6; TCRdb selects TRBD1, and the lack of DNA leaves this call unchecked. Germline V gene data show CDR1 as PRHDT and CDR2 as FYEKMQ (reference sequence). The CDR3 is 14 amino acids.

The chain links TRBV5-6 to TRBJ2-3; the TRBD1 assignment by TCRdb is unverifiable without DNA. The CDR3 length is 20 residues. Germline V gene sequence: CDR1 SGHDT, CDR2 YYEEEE. CDR3 sequence reads: CASSRTRGHTILFITDTQYF.

The chain links TRBV18 to TRBJ1-1. The CDR3 consists of 14 residues. Germline CDR1 is KGHSH and CDR2 is LQKENI. The CDR3 reads CASSPPGVYTEAFF.

The rearrangement links TRBV6-1 to TRBJ2-7. The CDR3 length is 14 residues. CDR1 and CDR2 (germline): MNHNS, SASEGT. The CDR3 sequence: CASSEDPSSYEQYF.

The CDR3 is CSAIGTQETQYF. This sequence joins TRBV20-1 and TRBJ2-5; TCRdb picks TRBD1, but there is no DNA to check that call. CDR1 is DFQATT, CDR2 SNEGSKA, per germline (reference sequence). The CDR3 has 12 amino acids.